Below are 5 T cell receptor beta chains sequenced from a single sample in a study of T cells expressing NK-cell markers. Each CDR3 protein gets one entry in TCRdb, which reprocessed the 5' RACE reads and gives no DNA. This listing includes around 550,000 distinct CDR3 sequences. Sequences were obtained from blood T cells: a sorted CD56 or NKG2C T cell subset, CD4+ or CD8+ T cells, or bulk PBMC T cells (not recorded which). The receptors were gathered from a man younger than 30 in good health.

This chain links TRBV6-1 with TRBJ2-1. Germline-derived CDR1 and CDR2 are MNHNS and SASEGT. The CDR3 contains 16 residues. This CDR3 is CASSPIAQYSYNEQFF.

The chain joins TRBV6-5 to TRBJ2-7; TCRdb's D call, TRBD1, is unchecked because there is no DNA. Germline V gene sequence: CDR1 MNHEY, CDR2 SVGAGI. The CDR3 totals 17 residues. CDR3 residues: CASSYSRRGQGRNEQYF.

The genes are TRBV10-3 and TRBJ2-7; TCRdb proposes TRBD1, but this gene call is untestable without DNA. This CDR3 contains 15 residues. Germline lookup yields CDR1 ENHRY and CDR2 SYGVKD. The CDR3 reads CAIKGAGTSSYEQYF.

The V gene is TRBV9, the J gene TRBJ2-1; as DNA is missing, the TRBD1 call by TCRdb cannot be tested. The CDR3 is made up of 15 amino acids. In germline, CDR1 is SGDLS, CDR2 YYNGEE. The CDR3 is CASSETGIIYNEQFF.

This chain joins TRBV20-1 and TRBJ2-1; the D call from TCRdb, TRBD2, cannot be confirmed without DNA. Per the germline V gene, CDR1 is DFQATT and CDR2 is SNEGSKA (reference sequence). The CDR3 loop spans 16 amino acids. CDR3 in amino acids: CSANPGTSGRANEQFF.